The 31 T cell receptor beta chains reported below all come from one sample, sequenced in a study of Graves' ophthalmopathy and Graves' hyperthyroidism. The study amplified TCR beta CDR3 regions using RNA transcripts. First-round RT-PCR relied on HTBI primers, and a second-round multiplex PCR came next. TCRdb fed the multiplex PCR reads into MiXCR, producing one record per CDR3 protein. Counted here are 500,000 to 800,000 distinct CDR3 sequences, just over 40% occurring once; the ten biggest clones make up over 2.5%. Specimen: peripheral blood. The receptors originated from an adult man with Graves' ophthalmopathy.

The rearrangement links TRBV25-1 to TRBJ1-1; D might be TRBD1 (5 bases). There are 17 residues in the CDR3. V lost 7 bases and J lost 1, with 22 bases in between. From germline, CDR1 is MGHDK and CDR2 SYGVNS. CDR3 nucleotide sequence: TGTGCCAGCACCTTTCGATCGTGGGGACCGGGGAACACTGAAGCTTTCTTT. It yields the protein CASTFRSWGPGNTEAFF.

This clonotype was detected ten times or more. The chain carries TRBV15 and TRBJ1-1; TRBD1 matches at 10 bases. Per the germline V gene, CDR1 is LNHNV and CDR2 is YYDKDF (reference sequence). V dropped 5 bases and J dropped 5; count of bases not matched to a gene: 5. CDR3 length equals 14 residues. Here the CDR3 DNA reads TGTGCCACCAGCTTCGACAGGGGGCGAACTGAAGCTTTCTTT. This sequence encodes CATSFDRGRTEAFF.

This sequence joins TRBV4-2 and TRBJ2-7, with unresolved D. CDR3 length: 15 residues. Germline CDR1 is LGHNA and CDR2 is YNFKEQ. V lost 11 bases to trimming and J lost 2 bases, with 22 bases between them. The CDR3 sequence: CAWSSYLTLTYEQYF. Here the CDR3 DNA reads TGTGCCTGGAGTTCGTATTTGACACTGACCTACGAGCAGTACTTC.

This chain's CDR3 is CSVSSGGAKSGANVLTF. CDR3 bases: TGCAGCGTTAGCTCAGGGGGCGCAAAGTCTGGGGCCAACGTCCTGACTTTC. The rearrangement uses TRBV29-1 and TRBJ2-6, with 8 bases matching TRBD1. V was pared by 5 bases and J by 1 base, with 10 bases of the junction left unmatched. Germline V gives CDR1 SQVTM, CDR2 ANQGSEA. This CDR3 is 17 amino acids long.

Details on this clonotype: The junction and the germline gene differ at one end; a read error may be behind it. The chain joins TRBV20-1 to TRBJ1-2, with a weak D call TRBD1 (6 bases). This CDR3 has 13 amino acids. CDR1 is DFQATT, CDR2 SNEGSKA, per germline (reference sequence). The CDR3 region is CSARDRQVYGYTF. In DNA, the CDR3 is TGCAGTGCTAGAGATCGACAGGTCTATGGCTACACTTTC.

The sample holds many counts of this clonotype. The gene calls are TRBV4-2 and TRBJ1-5; 7 bases fit TRBD1. Losses at the gene ends were 1 base for V and 5 bases for J; bases not matched to a gene: 5. The CDR3 has 15 residues. Germline values: CDR1 LGHNA, CDR2 YNFKEQ. The CDR3 protein is CASSQGGRGDQPQHF. CDR3 sequence (DNA): TGTGCCAGCAGCCAAGGTGGCAGGGGGGATCAGCCCCAGCATTTT.

This clonotype came up many times. This sequence joins TRBV9 and TRBJ2-5; D is perhaps TRBD1 or TRBD2 (5 bases each). CDR1 SGDLS and CDR2 YYNGEE come from the germline V gene. This CDR3 comprises 16 residues. Trimming cost V 2 bases and J 5 bases, with 19 bases left between them. CDR3 residues: CASSVGGTAGFETQYF. CDR3 in DNA: TGTGCCAGCAGCGTGGGTGGGACCGCAGGATTCGAGACCCAGTACTTC.

This clonotype was found many times. V usage is TRBV5-1 and J usage is TRBJ2-6; unclear D gene. The CDR3 runs to 15 residues. V lost 4 bases to trimming and J lost 2 bases, with 10 bases between them. Germline V gene sequence: CDR1 SGHRS, CDR2 YFSETQ. CDR3 coding DNA: TGCGCCAGCAGCGCGCACGAGGCTGGGGCCAACGTCCTGACTTTC. Protein: CASSAHEAGANVLTF.

The rearrangement links TRBV24-1 to TRBJ2-7; D might be TRBD1 (5 bases). The germline CDR1 and CDR2 sequences are KGHDR and SFDVKD. V lost 0 bases to trimming and J lost 2 bases, with 13 bases between them. CDR3 length: 16 residues. The CDR3 loop is CATSDLLGRVAYEQYF. As DNA, the CDR3 is TGTGCCACCAGTGATTTGCTTGGCAGGGTCGCCTACGAGCAGTACTTC.

This sequence joins TRBV27 and TRBJ2-2; D gene unclear. CDR3 size: 16 residues. The V end lost 2 bases, the J end lost 0 bases, and 10 bases lay between the germline ends. Germline values: CDR1 MNHEY, CDR2 SMNVEV (reference sequence). CDR3: CASSLRLNPNTGELFF. CDR3 DNA: TGTGCCAGCAGTTTAAGACTCAACCCGAACACCGGGGAGCTGTTTTTT.

As DNA, the CDR3 is TGTGCCAGCAGTTACCTAGGACACCAAGAGACCCAGTACTTC. Translating it yields CASSYLGHQETQYF. The gene calls are TRBV7-9 and TRBJ2-5; no clear D. Trimming removed 6 bases from V and 0 bases from J, with 11 bases in between. Germline CDR1 SEHNR, CDR2 FQNEAQ (reference sequence). This CDR3 is built from 14 residues.

As to this clonotype: This may come from a read error, since a much larger clone is one base off. As the CDR3 is not closed by the conserved phenylalanine or tryptophan, this likely results from a read error. The chain joins TRBV7-6 to TRBJ2-5; 7 nucleotides align to TRBD2. The germline gives CDR1 SGHVS, CDR2 FNYEAQ. Unmatched junction bases numbered 9, after V lost 3 bases and J lost 5 bases. CDR3 length: 15 amino acids. The CDR3 region is CASSLSGGVWETQYL. CDR3 sequence (DNA): TGTGCCAGCAGCTTGTCGGGAGGTGTTTGGGAGACCCAGTACCTC.

The chain links TRBV25-1 to TRBJ2-5; 10 bases agree with TRBD2. CDR3 length equals 17 residues. Germline-derived CDR1 and CDR2 are MGHDK and SYGVNS. V was pared by 6 bases and J by 5 bases, with 15 bases of the junction left unmatched. Here the CDR3 DNA reads TGTGCCAGCAGCGTAGGTCGCCTAGCGGGAGTCGACGAGACCCAGTACTTC. Translated: CASSVGRLAGVDETQYF.

There are many counts of this clonotype. The genes are TRBV11-2 and TRBJ1-6; perhaps TRBD1 as D (6 bases). Trimming took 5 bases from V and 11 from J, leaving 16 bases between them. CDR1 is SGHAT and CDR2 is FQNNGV in the germline V gene. The CDR3 extends over 14 amino acids. CDR3 DNA: TGTGCCAGCAGCCCTAGGGGGTCTAACCCACCCCTCCACTTT. Translating gives CASSPRGSNPPLHF.

In DNA, the CDR3 is TGTGCCAGCAGCGTAGGGACAGGGGGCTTTGGCTACACCTTC. Translation: CASSVGTGGFGYTF. The chain links TRBV10-3 to TRBJ1-2, with 12 bases that match TRBD1. In germline, CDR1 is ENHRY, CDR2 SYGVKD. The CDR3 runs 14 residues. The V gene end was trimmed by 10 bases and the J gene end by 7 bases; junction bases not matched to a gene: 10.

This clonotype was seen a handful of times. Written as DNA, the CDR3 is TGCAGCGTCACCAGGGCTAGCACAGATACGCAGTATTTT. Amino acid sequence: CSVTRASTDTQYF. This rearrangement joins TRBV29-1 to TRBJ2-3, with a tentative D call TRBD1 (5 bases). The CDR3 extends over 13 amino acids. The V and J ends lost 6 bases and 0 bases respectively, with 10 bases between them. The germline gives CDR1 SQVTM, CDR2 ANQGSEA.

Details on this clonotype: Germline is not matched at one junction end, which may reflect a read error. V gene TRBV7-3 combines with J gene TRBJ2-5; tentative D call: TRBD2 (5 bases). Per germline, CDR1 SGHTA and CDR2 FQGTGA. This CDR3 comprises 15 residues. The CDR3: CASSLGGRGREAQYF. As DNA, the CDR3 is TGTGCCAGCAGCTTAGGAGGACGGGGAAGAGAGGCCCAGTACTTC.

Regarding this clonotype: Given the absence of the conserved phenylalanine or tryptophan at the CDR3 end, a read error is likely. The rearrangement links TRBV7-9 to TRBJ2-7; 10 bases map to TRBD1. The V segment lost 5 bases and the J segment 2 bases; nucleotides outside the gene matches: 3. The CDR3 contains 14 residues. Germline CDR1 is SEHNR and CDR2 is FQNEAQ (reference sequence). The CDR3 DNA reads TGTGCCAGCAGCCGGACAGGGGGTACCTACGAGCAGTACCTC. Protein product: CASSRTGGTYEQYL.

This CDR3 is CASSAASNTGELFF. CDR3 nucleotides: TGTGCCAGCAGTGCGGCTAGCAACACCGGGGAGCTGTTTTTT. This chain joins TRBV6-6 and TRBJ2-2, with D possibly TRBD2 on 5 matching bases. This CDR3 is 14 amino acids long. The V and J ends lost 5 bases and 2 bases respectively, with 9 bases between them. Germline-derived CDR1 and CDR2 are MNHNY and SVGAGI (reference sequence).

The genes are TRBV12-3 or TRBV12-4 and TRBJ1-3, with TRBD1 identical over 7 bases. With V trimmed by 4 bases and J by 5 bases, 8 bases remained unmatched. This CDR3 contains 15 residues. The CDR3 DNA reads as TGTGCCAGCAGTTCCTGGAGGGGGCGAAGAAACACCATATATTTT. Its translation is CASSSWRGRRNTIYF.

This clonotype came up many times. The V and J genes are TRBV6-5 and TRBJ1-3; TRBD1 matches 7 bases. This CDR3 is built from 15 residues. The ends lost 8 bases at V and 4 bases at J; junction bases unmatched: 11. CDR1 and CDR2 from the germline V gene are MNHEY and SVGAGI. The CDR3: CASGNRGRSGNTIYF. DNA for the CDR3: TGTGCCAGCGGAAACAGGGGACGCTCAGGAAACACCATATATTTT.

This clonotype was counted many times. V gene TRBV7-8 combines with J gene TRBJ1-2, with 9 bases lining up with TRBD1. This CDR3 contains 15 residues. Per the germline V gene, CDR1 is SGHVS and CDR2 is FQNEAQ. After removal of 1 base from V and 2 bases from J, the junction contained 2 bases not matched to a gene. Here the CDR3 DNA reads TGTGCCAGCAGCTTAGACGGACAGGGGAACTATGGCTACACCTTC. Translating gives CASSLDGQGNYGYTF.

CDR3 sequence reads: CATSDSGEQFF. Here the CDR3 DNA reads TGTGCCACCAGTGATTCAGGGGAGCAGTTCTTC. This sequence joins TRBV24-1 and TRBJ2-1; D is possibly TRBD1 (5 bases). The length of the CDR3 is 11 residues. The V end was cut by 2 bases, the J end by 10 bases, with 5 bases between. Per the germline V gene, CDR1 is KGHDR and CDR2 is SFDVKD.

The CDR3 DNA reads as TGTGCCAGCAGTTCACAGGGGGGAAGCGGGGAGCTGTTTTTT. Translated, it gives CASSSQGGSGELFF. The gene calls are TRBV2 and TRBJ2-2, with TRBD1 matching over 8 bases. CDR1 SNHLY and CDR2 FYNNEI come from the germline V gene. The CDR3 runs 14 residues. V gave up 5 bases and J gave up 7 bases; unmatched junction bases: 6.

Concerning this clonotype: A read error may account for a junction end that differs from germline. The CDR3 coding sequence is TGTGCCAGCAGTGAGAGCAGGTCGAACTCCCATAATTCACCCCTCCACTTT. Residues: CASSESRSNSHNSPLHF. This chain joins TRBV6-1 and TRBJ1-6; D remains ambiguous. This CDR3 is built from 17 residues. Germline CDR1 reads MNHNS; CDR2 reads SASEGT.

In this sample, this clonotype turned up a few times. The chain couples TRBV11-1 to TRBJ2-2, with a possible D match to TRBD2 (5 bases). This CDR3 spans 16 amino acids. The germline V gene encodes CDR1 SGHAT and CDR2 FQDESV (reference sequence). V was clipped by 6 bases and J by 0 bases, with 14 bases between them. In DNA form, the CDR3 reads TGTGCCAGCAGTCTCCGGGGAGCTGCGAACACCGGGGAGCTGTTTTTT. This translates into CASSLRGAANTGELFF.

The chain employs TRBV20-1 and TRBJ1-5; the D is unclear. The V and J ends lost 4 bases and 1 base respectively, with 14 bases between them. Germline assignment: CDR1 DFQATT and CDR2 SNEGSKA (reference sequence). CDR3 length equals 15 residues. CDR3 sequence (DNA): TGCAGTGCTACCCCCAACCAGGAGAGCAATCAGCCCCAGCATTTT. Residues: CSATPNQESNQPQHF.

About this clonotype itself: With a much larger clone just one base away, this may be a read error. V is TRBV12-3 or TRBV12-4 and J is TRBJ1-2, with 8 bases lining up with TRBD1. This CDR3 spans 13 amino acids. The CDR3 is CASSPQGVYDYTF. Written as DNA, the CDR3 is TGTGCCAGCAGTCCACAGGGGGTTTATGACTACACCTTC.

CDR3 coding DNA: TGTGCCAGCACCGAGTACAGGCCACCTTATGGCTACACCTTC. Amino acid sequence: CASTEYRPPYGYTF. V usage is TRBV12-3 or TRBV12-4 and J usage is TRBJ1-2; a possible D gene is TRBD1 (5 bases). This CDR3 comprises 14 residues. The V end lost 7 bases, the J end lost 5 bases, and 17 bases lay between the germline ends.

This clonotype was found many times. The chain uses TRBV25-1 and TRBJ2-5, with a possible D match to TRBD2 (5 bases). V was clipped by 1 base and J by 4 bases, with 10 bases between them. In germline, CDR1 is MGHDK, CDR2 SYGVNS. The CDR3 is made up of 14 amino acids. The CDR3 protein is CASSEFGIGETQYF. DNA for the CDR3: TGTGCCAGCAGTGAATTCGGGATAGGAGAGACCCAGTACTTC. The full variable domain, with the rest looked up from reference TRBV25-1 and TRBJ2-5, is EADIYQTPRYLVIGTGKKITLECSQTMGHDKMYWYQQDPGMELHLIHYSYGVNSTEKGDLSSESTVSRIRTEHFPLTLESARPSHTSQYLCASSEFGIGETQYFGPGTRLLVL.

This clonotype was recorded a few times. V and J are TRBV7-3 and TRBJ2-7; TRBD2 might be the D (6 bases). The V gene's germline CDR1 is SGHTA and CDR2 FQGTGA. This CDR3 spans 14 amino acids. Trimming took off 7 bases at V and 2 bases at J, with 15 bases between the two ends. The CDR3 region is CASTKDWGAYEQYF. The CDR3 coding sequence is TGTGCCAGCACCAAGGACTGGGGGGCCTACGAGCAGTACTTC.